A single sample is the source of the 15 T cell receptor beta chains below, sequenced in a study of T cells in localized non-small cell lung cancer. The data were produced by immunoSEQ multiplex PCR, yet TCRdb's version contains in-frame clones alone and is incomplete. This table has about 72,000 clones, almost 85% appearing once. The material sequenced was peripheral blood, taken before any cancer treatment. The source of these receptors is a female donor over 55 with stage I lung adenocarcinoma.

The chain recombines TRBV5-4 with TRBJ2-3, with 14 bases matching TRBD2. The CDR3 has 18 residues. Germline values: CDR1 SGHNT, CDR2 YYREEE (reference sequence). The J segment lost 3 bases and the V segment lost 2 bases, leaving 8 bases of the junction unmatched. CDR3 loop: CASSLGGLAGGLTDTQYF. The CDR3 DNA is TGTGCCAGCAGCTTAGGCGGACTAGCGGGGGGTTTGACAGATACGCAGTATTTT. The full variable domain, rest sourced from reference TRBV5-4 and TRBJ2-3, is ETGVTQSPTHLIKTRGQQVTLRCSSQSGHNTVSWYQQALGQGPQFIFQYYREEENGRGNFPPRFSGLQFPNYSSELNVNALELDDSALYLCASSLGGLAGGLTDTQYFGPGTRLTVL.

The gene calls are TRBV19 and TRBJ1-5; D not certain. The ends were cut back, 0 bases at V and 0 bases at J, with 6 bases in the middle. Germline V CDR1 and CDR2: LNHDA, SQIVND (reference sequence). This CDR3 is built from 15 residues. The CDR3 region is CASSIDMNSNQPQHF. The CDR3 DNA reads TGTGCCAGTAGTATAGATATGAATAGCAATCAGCCCCAGCATTTT.

The chain combines TRBV30 with TRBJ2-1, with D perhaps matching TRBD1 (5 bases). This CDR3 region has 14 residues. Trimming pared 3 bases from V and 6 bases from J, leaving 15 bases between. Germline assignment: CDR1 GTSNPN and CDR2 SVGIG (reference sequence). The CDR3 nucleotides are TGTGCCTGGAGGGGAACCGGTGGGGCCAATGAGCAGTTCTTC. It is translated as CAWRGTGGANEQFF.

The chain couples TRBV5-1 to TRBJ2-5; D tentatively reads TRBD1 or TRBD2 (5 bases each). The germline V gene encodes CDR1 SGHRS and CDR2 YFSETQ. The CDR3 contains 13 residues. V shed 4 bases and J shed 1 base, with 8 bases lying between them. In nucleotides, the CDR3 is TGCGCCAGCAGCAGGGGACGCCAAGAGACCCAGTACTTC. The encoded protein is CASSRGRQETQYF. The full variable domain, completed using reference TRBV5-1 and TRBJ2-5, is KAGVTQTPRYLIKTRGQQVTLSCSPISGHRSVSWYQQTPGQGLQFLFEYFSETQRNKGNFPGRFSGRQFSNSRSEMNVSTLELGDSALYLCASSRGRQETQYFGPGTRLLVL.

The chain recombines TRBV6-1 with TRBJ1-2, with D perhaps TRBD1 (6 bases). This CDR3 is 13 amino acids long. Germline-derived CDR1 and CDR2 are MNHNS and SASEGT. V lost 1 base to trimming and J lost 8 bases, with 11 bases between them. CDR3 sequence: CASSEVRGHGYTF. CDR3 bases: TGTGCCAGCAGTGAAGTCAGGGGACACGGCTACACCTTC.

This rearrangement joins TRBV27 to TRBJ1-4; no clear D gene. Germline CDR1 is MNHEY and CDR2 is SMNVEV (reference sequence). This CDR3 contains 14 residues. The germline V and J ends were trimmed by 5 bases and 0 bases, with 7 bases remaining between them. As DNA, the CDR3 is TGTGCCAGCAGTACAAATCCAACTAATGAAAAACTGTTTTTT. This codes for CASSTNPTNEKLFF.

This chain connects TRBV27 to TRBJ1-4; 8 nucleotides agree with TRBD1. The ends lost 4 bases at V and 3 bases at J; junction bases unmatched: 10. The CDR3 runs 17 residues. Germline V lookup: CDR1 MNHEY, CDR2 SMNVEV (reference sequence). The CDR3: CASSSQKQGVANEKLFF. CDR3 DNA: TGTGCCAGCAGTTCCCAAAAACAGGGGGTAGCTAATGAAAAACTGTTTTTT.

The CDR3 here is CASSSDRTRNEQYF. As DNA, the CDR3 is TGTGCCAGCAGCTCGGACAGGACCAGGAACGAGCAGTACTTC. The genes are TRBV7-2 and TRBJ2-7; 7 positions match TRBD1. CDR1 SGHTA and CDR2 FQGNSA come from the germline V gene. This CDR3 is built from 14 residues. V lost 4 bases to trimming and J lost 5 bases; unmatched junction nucleotides: 8.

This chain connects TRBV4-1 to TRBJ2-3; no definite D call. CDR3 size: 18 residues. Trimming took off 5 bases at V and 0 bases at J, with 21 bases between the two ends. CDR1 and CDR2 (germline): MGHRA, YSYEKL. This CDR3 reads CASSIGAPIKGSTDTQYF. Here the CDR3 DNA reads TGCGCCAGCAGCATTGGAGCACCCATTAAAGGCAGCACAGATACGCAGTATTTT.

CDR3 region: CASSYTGQGNYGYTF. CDR3 sequence (DNA): TGTGCCAGCAGCTATACGGGACAGGGAAACTATGGCTACACCTTC. V is TRBV11-2 and J is TRBJ1-2; the match to TRBD1 covers 9 bases. CDR1 is SGHAT, CDR2 FQNNGV, per germline. Trimming took 4 bases from V and 2 from J; bases not matched to a gene: 5. The CDR3 loop spans 15 amino acids.

The chain combines TRBV6-5 with TRBJ2-3, with D perhaps matching TRBD1 (5 bases). The CDR3 loop spans 14 amino acids. Trimming took off 6 bases at V and 6 bases at J, with 16 bases between the two ends. The germline CDR1 and CDR2 sequences are MNHEY and SVGAGI. The CDR3: CASSRTTTRDTQYF. The CDR3 nucleotides are TGTGCCAGCAGCCGGACAACCACGCGGGATACGCAGTATTTT.

The rearrangement uses TRBV6-6 and TRBJ2-1; D remains unclear. The CDR3 covers 10 residues. Trimming removed 7 bases at V and 11 bases at J, with 9 bases between. Germline assignment: CDR1 MNHNY and CDR2 SVGAGI (reference sequence). CDR3 sequence: CASTGAQQFF. The CDR3 DNA follows: TGTGCCAGCACCGGCGCCCAGCAGTTCTTC.

Only a few counts were recorded for this clone. The chain employs TRBV7-2 and TRBJ1-1, with TRBD1 identical over 7 bases. The CDR3 is 13 amino acids. V lost 5 bases and J lost 7; bases outside the gene matches: 7. Germline assignment: CDR1 SGHTA and CDR2 FQGNSA. CDR3 in DNA: TGTGCCAGCAGCGTGGACAGGACTCGTGAAGCTTTCTTT. Its protein is CASSVDRTREAFF. Variable domain in full (rest from reference TRBV7-2 and TRBJ1-1): GAGVSQSPSNKVTEKGKDVELRCDPISGHTALYWYRQSLGQGLEFLIYFQGNSAPDKSGLPSDRFSAERTGGSVSTLTIQRTQQEDSAVYLCASSVDRTREAFFGQGTRLTVV.

The rearrangement uses TRBV5-1 and TRBJ1-1, with a weak D call TRBD1 (5 bases). V was cut by 6 bases and J by 1 base, with 16 bases left in between. CDR1 is SGHRS, CDR2 YFSETQ, per germline. CDR3 length: 15 amino acids. The chain's CDR3 is CASTIDTGTNTEAFF. CDR3 nucleotide sequence: TGCGCCAGCACCATTGATACCGGGACGAACACTGAAGCTTTCTTT.

The chain carries TRBV13 and TRBJ1-1; D is undetermined. The CDR3 covers 14 residues. V was clipped by 5 bases and J by 6 bases, with 16 bases between them. The germline V gene encodes CDR1 PRHDT and CDR2 FYEKMQ (reference sequence). As DNA, the CDR3 is TGTGCCAGCAGCCGACGGGGTTCTATGGCTGAAGCTTTCTTT. Amino acids: CASSRRGSMAEAFF.